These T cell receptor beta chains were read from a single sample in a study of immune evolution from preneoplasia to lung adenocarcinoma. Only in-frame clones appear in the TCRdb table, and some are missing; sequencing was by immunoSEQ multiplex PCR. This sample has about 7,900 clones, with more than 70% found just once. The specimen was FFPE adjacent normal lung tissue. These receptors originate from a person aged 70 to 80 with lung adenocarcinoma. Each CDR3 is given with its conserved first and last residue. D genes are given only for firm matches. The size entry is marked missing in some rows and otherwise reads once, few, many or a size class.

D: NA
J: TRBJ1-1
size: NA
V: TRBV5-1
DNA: TGCGCCAGCAACCCCGAAGGGGGGTACACTGAAGCTTTCTTT
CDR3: CASNPEGGYTEAFF

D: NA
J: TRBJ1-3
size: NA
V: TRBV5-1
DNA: TGCGCCAGCAGCTTGGGGGCGTCCGGAAACACCATATATTTT
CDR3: CASSLGASGNTIYF

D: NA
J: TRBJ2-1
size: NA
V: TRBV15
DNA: TGTGCCACCAGCAGAGACGGCGGCAACAATGAGCAGTTCTTC
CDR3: CATSRDGGNNEQFF

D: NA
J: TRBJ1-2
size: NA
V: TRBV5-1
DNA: TGCGCCAGCAGCCTAACGACCGCGTCTGAGGGCTACACCTTC
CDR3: CASSLTTASEGYTF

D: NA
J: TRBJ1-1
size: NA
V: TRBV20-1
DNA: TGCAGTGCCAGTGGGCAGGAGACAGCTTTCTTT
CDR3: CSASGQETAFF

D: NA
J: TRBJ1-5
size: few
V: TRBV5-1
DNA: TGCGCCAGCAGCTTCGAGGGGGACCGGCCCCAGCATTTT
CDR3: CASSFEGDRPQHF

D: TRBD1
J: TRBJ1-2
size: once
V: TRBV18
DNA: TGTGCCAGCTCACCACAGGGAGCGGACAGGGGGGCCTATGGCTACACCTTC
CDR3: CASSPQGADRGAYGYTF

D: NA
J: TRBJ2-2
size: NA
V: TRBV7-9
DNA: TGTGCCAGCAGCGTTACCACCGGGGAGCTGTTTTTT
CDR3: CASSVTTGELFF

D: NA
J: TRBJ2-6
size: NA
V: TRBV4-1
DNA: TGCGCCAGCAGCTCCCGTCACCCGACAGGCCTGAGCTCTGGGGCCAACGTCCTGACTTTC
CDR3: CASSSRHPTGLSSGANVLTF

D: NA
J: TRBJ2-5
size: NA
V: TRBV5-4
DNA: TGTGCCAGCAGCTTAGGACAGTCCGAGACCCAGTACTTC
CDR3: CASSLGQSETQYF

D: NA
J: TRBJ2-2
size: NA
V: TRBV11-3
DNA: TGTGCCAGCAGGATAGACTTTAACACCGGGGAGCTGTTTTTT
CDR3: CASRIDFNTGELFF

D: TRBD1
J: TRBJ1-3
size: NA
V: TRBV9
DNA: TGTGCCAGCAGCCCCGGGGACAGGGCTGGAAACACCATATATTTT
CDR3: CASSPGDRAGNTIYF

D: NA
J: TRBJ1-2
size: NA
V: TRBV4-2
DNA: TGTGCCAGCAGCCAAGAATGGGACTATGGCTACACCTTC
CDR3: CASSQEWDYGYTF

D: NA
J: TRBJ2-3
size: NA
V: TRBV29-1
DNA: TGCAGCGTTGGGCCCCGGGCGCGCCTCACAGATACGCAGTATTTT
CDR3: CSVGPRARLTDTQYF

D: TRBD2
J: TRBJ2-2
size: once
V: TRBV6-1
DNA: TGTGCCAGCAGTCGGGCTAGCGGGGGGGCCGGGGAGCTGTTTTTT
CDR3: CASSRASGGAGELFF

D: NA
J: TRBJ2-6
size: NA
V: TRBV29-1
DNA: TGCAGCGTTGGCCACTCTGGGGCCAACGTCCTGACTTTC
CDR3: CSVGHSGANVLTF

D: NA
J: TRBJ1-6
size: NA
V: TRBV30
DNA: TGTGCCTGGAGTCCATTCGGGAGCTCCTATAATTCACCCCTCCACTTT
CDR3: CAWSPFGSSYNSPLHF